These 32 T cell receptor beta chains came from one sample sequenced in a study of shared T cell receptors in the human thymus. Only in-frame clones appear in the TCRdb table, and some are missing; sequencing was by immunoSEQ multiplex PCR. The sample consists of around 340,000 clones, roughly 94% of them appearing once. Sequenced material: thymocytes. The receptor source for this set is a human donor.

The CDR3 region is CAWSFSGNYTEAFF. The CDR3, as DNA: TGTGCCTGGAGTTTCTCCGGCAACTACACTGAAGCTTTCTTT. This chain links TRBV30 with TRBJ1-1; D remains ambiguous. The V end lost 2 bases, the J end lost 3 bases, and 13 bases lay between the germline ends. This CDR3 is 14 amino acids long. Germline V CDR1 and CDR2: GTSNPN, SVGIG (reference sequence).

The chain uses TRBV5-4 and TRBJ2-7; possible D gene TRBD2, 6 bases. CDR1 is SGHNT, CDR2 YYREEE, per germline (reference sequence). The germline V and J ends were trimmed by 4 bases and 4 bases, with 21 bases remaining between them. This CDR3 is built from 16 residues. Here the CDR3 reads CASSDPKLAPYYEQYF. In nucleotides, the CDR3 is TGTGCCAGCAGCGACCCCAAACTAGCTCCCTATTACGAGCAGTACTTC.

The chain is built from TRBV5-4 and TRBJ2-1; D unresolved. With 2 bases removed from V and 8 bases from J, the gap between germline ends came to 8 bases. Germline V lookup: CDR1 SGHNT, CDR2 YYREEE (reference sequence). The CDR3 runs 12 residues. CDR3 in DNA: TGTGCCAGCAGCTTTGGGCTGGATGAGCAGTTCTTC. It is translated as CASSFGLDEQFF.

The chain employs TRBV19 and TRBJ2-3, with TRBD1 as a possible D gene (6 bases). The germline V gene encodes CDR1 LNHDA and CDR2 SQIVND (reference sequence). V lost 2 bases, J lost 6 bases, and 27 bases lay in between. This CDR3 is 19 amino acids long. The CDR3, as DNA: TGTGCCAGTAGTATACAGGGGCGAAGGGGTGTCGTGTCGGGGGATACGCAGTATTTT. This translates into CASSIQGRRGVVSGDTQYF.

V and J are TRBV14 and TRBJ2-7; D not certain. Germline assignment: CDR1 SGHDN and CDR2 FVKESK. The CDR3 totals 15 residues. Trimming took 2 bases from V and 3 from J, leaving 14 bases between them. CDR3 DNA: TGTGCCAGCAGCCAAAGGCCAGGCAAGTTCTACGAGCAGTACTTC. Translating it yields CASSQRPGKFYEQYF.

The chain carries TRBV27 and TRBJ1-2; the match to TRBD1 covers 7 bases. The CDR3 sequence is 15 residues long. V shed 0 bases, J shed 6 bases, and the junction held 7 bases outside the gene matches. Germline V gene lookup returns CDR1 MNHEY and CDR2 SMNVEV (reference sequence). CDR3 sequence reads: CASSLSSTGWNGYTF. DNA of the CDR3: TGTGCCAGCAGTTTATCCTCGACAGGGTGGAATGGCTACACCTTC.

In this sample, this clone turned up once. The genes are TRBV27 and TRBJ1-2, with D unclear. V lost 5 bases and J lost 1, with 23 bases in between. The germline V gene has CDR1 MNHEY and CDR2 SMNVEV (reference sequence). CDR3 size: 18 residues. This chain's CDR3 is CASSKRPADPRSNYGYTF. CDR3 bases: TGTGCCAGCAGTAAAAGGCCAGCAGATCCTCGAAGTAACTATGGCTACACCTTC.

This chain links TRBV28 with TRBJ1-1; TRBD1 is a possible D gene (5 bases). Trimming cost V 2 bases and J 0 bases, with 10 bases left between them. The CDR3 totals 15 residues. Germline V CDR1 and CDR2: MDHEN, SYDVKM. The CDR3 is CASSLRGGVNTEAFF. CDR3 sequence (DNA): TGTGCCAGCAGTTTAAGGGGTGGGGTGAACACTGAAGCTTTCTTT.

The chain is built from TRBV5-6 and TRBJ2-6, with D perhaps being TRBD1 or TRBD2 (7 bases each). Trimming removed 4 bases at V and 1 base at J, with 18 bases between. From germline, CDR1 is SGHDT and CDR2 YYEEEE. CDR3 length: 18 residues. As DNA, the CDR3 is TGTGCCAGCAGCCAGGGAGGGGGCCATATTTCTGGGGCCAACGTCCTGACTTTC. Amino acids: CASSQGGGHISGANVLTF.

This chain uses TRBV7-9 with TRBJ1-4, with 9 bases fitting TRBD1. The germline V gene has CDR1 SEHNR and CDR2 FQNEAQ (reference sequence). V was clipped by 5 bases and J by 7 bases; unmatched bases: 8. The CDR3 is 15 amino acids. This CDR3 reads CASSANRGQREKLFF. The CDR3 bases are TGTGCCAGCAGCGCAAACAGGGGGCAGCGTGAAAAACTGTTTTTT.

V and J are TRBV27 and TRBJ2-7; 7 nucleotides match TRBD1. Germline CDR1 reads MNHEY; CDR2 reads SMNVEV (reference sequence). The CDR3 runs 15 residues. Trimming cost V 5 bases and J 2 bases; bases outside gene matches: 9. The CDR3 bases are TGTGCCAGCAGTAGGACAGGCTTCGCAACCTACGAGCAGTACTTC. Its translation is CASSRTGFATYEQYF.

The V gene is TRBV18, the J gene TRBJ2-5, with TRBD1 matching 9 bases. Germline V gives CDR1 KGHSH, CDR2 LQKENI. J lost 3 bases, V lost 3 bases, and 14 bases had no gene match. The CDR3 length is 18 residues. Here the CDR3 reads CASSPHRGRLLTKETQYF. The CDR3 DNA reads TGTGCCAGCTCACCTCACAGGGGGCGACTCCTTACTAAAGAGACCCAGTACTTC.

This rearrangement joins TRBV4-1 to TRBJ2-3; 8 bases are shared with TRBD2. The CDR3 has 17 residues. V lost 3 bases to trimming and J lost 2 bases; unmatched junction nucleotides: 10. The germline V gene has CDR1 MGHRA and CDR2 YSYEKL. The DNA of the CDR3 is TGCGCCAGCAGCCATCAAGAAGCGGGAGAGGCCACAGATACGCAGTATTTT. It translates to CASSHQEAGEATDTQYF.

In the case of this clone: The junction departs from germline at one end; a sequencing error may be responsible. The V call is TRBV10-2, the J call TRBJ2-7, with 12 positions matching TRBD2. CDR1 and CDR2 from the germline V gene are WSHSY and SAAADI. The CDR3 has 12 residues. The CDR3 region has the DNA TGCGCCAGCAGTCCTAGCGGGAGGGCCTCGGGCTTC. This translates into CASSPSGRASGF.

In this sample, this clone turned up once. Other DNA sequences in the sample encode the same CDR3. The chain is built from TRBV27 and TRBJ2-5; tentatively, D is TRBD1 (5 bases). Germline V lookup: CDR1 MNHEY, CDR2 SMNVEV (reference sequence). The CDR3 spans 15 residues. V lost 6 bases and J 5 bases, leaving 19 bases between the germline ends. The CDR3 DNA is TGTGCCAGCAGCAACGAGTGGGGCATTTGGGAGACCCAGTACTTC. Its protein is CASSNEWGIWETQYF.

The chain is built from TRBV19 and TRBJ2-2; D unclear. This CDR3 is built from 17 residues. Looked up from germline, CDR1 is LNHDA and CDR2 is SQIVND (reference sequence). Trimming removed 7 bases at V and 7 bases at J, with 25 bases between. CDR3 residues: CASTPRALPLGFGELFF. The CDR3 DNA follows: TGTGCCAGTACCCCACGGGCCCTTCCCTTGGGATTCGGGGAGCTGTTTTTT.

The chain recombines TRBV6-4 with TRBJ2-7, with 8 bases aligning to TRBD1. The CDR3 length is 14 residues. After removal of 1 base from V and 2 bases from J, the junction contained 1 base not matched to a gene. Germline-derived CDR1 and CDR2 are MRHNA and SNTAGT. CDR3 sequence (DNA): TGTGCCAGCAGTGACTGGACAGGGACCTACGAGCAGTACTTC. Amino acids: CASSDWTGTYEQYF.

The chain combines TRBV30 with TRBJ1-5; D is undetermined. This CDR3 contains 14 residues. Germline V CDR1 and CDR2: GTSNPN, SVGIG (reference sequence). V lost 4 bases and J 4 bases, leaving 14 bases between the germline ends. The CDR3 spells CAWKNAGANQPQHF. Written as DNA, the CDR3 is TGTGCCTGGAAAAATGCAGGTGCGAATCAGCCCCAGCATTTT.

V usage is TRBV4-2 and J usage is TRBJ2-3; D gene uncertain. V dropped 0 bases and J dropped 0 bases, with 10 bases sitting between them. Germline V CDR1 and CDR2: LGHNA, YNFKEQ. This CDR3 comprises 16 residues. The CDR3, as DNA: TGTGCCAGCAGCCAAGATTCGGTGACTAGCACAGATACGCAGTATTTT. Translated: CASSQDSVTSTDTQYF.

This rearrangement joins TRBV19 to TRBJ1-1; D ambiguous. The CDR3 is made up of 16 amino acids. Germline loops: CDR1 LNHDA, CDR2 SQIVND (reference sequence). The V and J ends lost 5 bases and 0 bases respectively, with 16 bases between them. CDR3 nucleotide sequence: TGTGCCAGTAGTCGCGTAATGAGGAGGATGAACACTGAAGCTTTCTTT. Its protein is CASSRVMRRMNTEAFF.

The V gene is TRBV28, the J gene TRBJ1-2; 8 positions match TRBD1. CDR3 length: 16 amino acids. The V gene end was trimmed by 5 bases and the J gene end by 8 bases; junction bases not matched to a gene: 16. Germline V gives CDR1 MDHEN, CDR2 SYDVKM. CDR3 nucleotides: TGTGCCAGCAGTCCCCGGGGGCAGGGGGCGAAGGAGGGCTACACCTTC. This gives the protein CASSPRGQGAKEGYTF.

The CDR3 sequence is CASSNPAQISSAYGTQYF. The CDR3, as DNA: TGTGCCAGCAGCAACCCTGCCCAAATATCGTCAGCGTACGGGACCCAGTACTTC. The rearrangement links TRBV21-1 to TRBJ2-5; the DNA was not used to check the table's D call, TRBD2. TRBV21-1 is a pseudogene locus. The CDR3 loop spans 18 amino acids.

This chain links TRBV28 with TRBJ2-7; no firm D call. Germline CDR1 MDHEN, CDR2 SYDVKM. Between the trimmed V and J ends, which lost 4 bases and 2 bases, there was a span of 21 bases. This CDR3 region has 17 residues. CDR3 sequence (DNA): TGTGCCAGCAGTTCCCAACCCGGATTTCCCAAGACCTACGAGCAGTACTTC. Amino acid sequence: CASSSQPGFPKTYEQYF.

V and J are TRBV2 and TRBJ2-1; TRBD2 matches 10 bases. CDR3 length equals 13 residues. V trimming: 4 bases; J trimming: 9 bases; junction bases outside the gene matches: 3. CDR1 is SNHLY, CDR2 FYNNEI, per germline. The CDR3 protein is CASSAGTSVEQFF. As DNA, the CDR3 is TGTGCCAGCAGTGCCGGGACTAGCGTTGAGCAGTTCTTC.

Only one count was recorded for this clone. The same CDR3 arises from other DNA sequences in this sample as well. The rearrangement joins TRBV18 to TRBJ2-7; D is unresolved. This CDR3 region has 13 residues. Germline lookup yields CDR1 KGHSH and CDR2 LQKENI. V lost 0 bases to trimming and J lost 0 bases, with 3 bases between them. CDR3 in DNA: TGTGCCAGCTCACCACCGGACTCCTACGAGCAGTACTTC. Translating gives CASSPPDSYEQYF.

The chain employs TRBV10-3 and TRBJ1-1; tentatively, D is TRBD1 (6 bases). CDR3 length: 13 residues. The V gene's germline CDR1 is ENHRY and CDR2 SYGVKD. V was shortened by 7 bases and J by 6 bases, with 15 bases between the two germline ends. The CDR3 region is CAITSGARAEAFF. CDR3 DNA sequence: TGTGCCATCACGTCAGGGGCGAGGGCTGAAGCTTTCTTT.

The chain joins TRBV28 to TRBJ2-3; D is uncertain. Trimming took off 5 bases at V and 3 bases at J, with 18 bases between the two ends. The CDR3 has 16 amino acids. Germline V gene sequence: CDR1 MDHEN, CDR2 SYDVKM. The CDR3 reads CASSLVAIKGTDTQYF. DNA of the CDR3: TGTGCCAGCAGTCTCGTGGCCATCAAAGGGACAGATACGCAGTATTTT.

This chain's CDR3 is CASSLGGGSNEQFF. The CDR3 nucleotides are TGTGCCAGCAGCTTGGGTGGCGGGAGCAATGAGCAGTTCTTC. The chain is built from TRBV5-5 and TRBJ2-1; 7 bases line up with TRBD2. Germline CDR1 is SGHKS and CDR2 is YYEKEE (reference sequence). The CDR3 has 14 amino acids. Trimming at V came to 0 bases and at J to 6 bases, leaving 3 bases not matched to a gene.

The V call is TRBV11-2, the J call TRBJ2-7, with 8 bases lining up with TRBD1. V shed 0 bases and J 3 bases; nucleotides not matched to a gene: 4. This CDR3 is built from 15 residues. CDR1 and CDR2 from the germline V gene are SGHAT and FQNNGV. This CDR3 reads CASSLETGDHYEQYF. CDR3 bases: TGTGCCAGCAGCTTAGAGACAGGGGACCACTACGAGCAGTACTTC.

This chain uses TRBV4-1 with TRBJ2-3, with 10 bases matching TRBD2. The germline CDR1 and CDR2 sequences are MGHRA and YSYEKL. The CDR3 extends over 18 amino acids. V lost 0 bases and J lost 0; bases outside the gene matches: 6. The CDR3 DNA sequence: TGCGCCAGCAGCCAAGACCCTCTGACTAGCGGGAGCACAGATACGCAGTATTTT. Its protein product is CASSQDPLTSGSTDTQYF.

V is TRBV5-1 and J is TRBJ2-3; TRBD2 is a possible D gene (6 bases). The length of the CDR3 is 17 residues. The V end was cut by 2 bases, the J end by 2 bases, with 18 bases between. Germline-derived CDR1 and CDR2 are SGHRS and YFSETQ. CDR3 loop: CASSFPGTEGITDTQYF. In DNA, the CDR3 is TGCGCCAGCAGCTTCCCCGGGACGGAGGGAATCACAGATACGCAGTATTTT.

The genes are TRBV5-8 and TRBJ1-1; D ambiguous. Deletions cut 6 bases from V and 1 base from J, with 13 bases between. The CDR3 is 14 residues long. Germline lookup yields CDR1 SGHTS and CDR2 YDEGEE. This CDR3 reads CASIPNWGNTEAFF. The CDR3 coding sequence is TGTGCCAGCATTCCGAACTGGGGGAACACTGAAGCTTTCTTT. The whole variable domain, remainder taken from reference TRBV5-8 and TRBJ1-1, is EAGVTQSPTHLIKTRGQQATLRCSPISGHTSVYWYQQALGLGLQFLLWYDEGEERNRGNFPPRFSGRQFPNYSSELNVNALELEDSALYLCASIPNWGNTEAFFGQGTRLTVV.